This paragraph reports one T cell receptor (beta chain). The antigen is not known. Data came from immunoSEQ multiplex PCR; TCRdb stores just in-frame clones and leaves some out. The table records roughly 530,000 clones, almost 97% of them present only once. This sample was taken from a study of shared clonotypes between healthy human individuals. The overall study: CD4 naive and CD4 memory each took three plates per donor, while CD8 naive took two and CD8 memory one. Broader study findings: The study found lower generation probabilities in non-shared clonotypes than in those shared by all four donors.

CDR1 and CDR2 from the germline V gene are MGHRA and YSYEKL. The V and J ends lost 0 bases and 6 bases, in that order; junction bases with no gene match: 9. CDR3 length: 17 amino acids. There were only Caucasian adults among the donors, and all lived in Nashville, Tennessee. Negatively enriched CD4+ T cells were divided by CD45RA into naive and memory. The chain joins TRBV4-1 to TRBJ2-3; 10 nucleotides match TRBD1. The TCR was taken from a woman in her 30s in good health. The sequenced material came from naive CD4+ T cells sorted from blood. Subset specified: CD45RA+ positively selected. CDR3 protein: CASSQEGSTGGLDTQYF. The CDR3 DNA follows: TGCGCCAGCAGCCAAGAGGGGTCGACAGGGGGCTTGGATACGCAGTATTTT.